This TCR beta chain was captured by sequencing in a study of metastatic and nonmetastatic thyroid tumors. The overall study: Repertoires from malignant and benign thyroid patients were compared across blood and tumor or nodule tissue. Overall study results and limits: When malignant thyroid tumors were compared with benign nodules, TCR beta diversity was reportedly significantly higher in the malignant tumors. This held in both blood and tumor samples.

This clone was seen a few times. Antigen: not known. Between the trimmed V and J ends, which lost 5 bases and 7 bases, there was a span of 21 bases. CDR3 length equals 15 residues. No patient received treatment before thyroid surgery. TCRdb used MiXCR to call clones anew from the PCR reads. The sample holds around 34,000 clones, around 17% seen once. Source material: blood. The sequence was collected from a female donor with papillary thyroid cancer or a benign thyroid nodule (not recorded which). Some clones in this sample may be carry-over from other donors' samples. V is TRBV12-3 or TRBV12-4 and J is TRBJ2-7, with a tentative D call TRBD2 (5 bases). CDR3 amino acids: CASSEGLATLGEQYF. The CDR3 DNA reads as TGTGCCAGCAGTGAAGGACTGGCTACTTTAGGAGAGCAGTACTTC.